This note documents a single TCR beta chain sequence. The sample belongs to a study of technical replicates of blood from a few donors. Using immunoSEQ multiplex PCR, the repertoire was profiled, and TCRdb retains in-frame clones only, with some absent. The table lists some 66,000 clones, around nine tenths of them singletons. The sample consisted of PBMCs. The source is a human donor in good health. Some clones in this sample may be carry-over from other donors' samples.

The CDR3 loop reads CAISGQGAPYEQYF. The CDR3 nucleotides read TGTGCCATCAGCGGACAGGGGGCCCCCTACGAGCAGTACTTC. The genes are TRBV10-3 and TRBJ2-7, with 11 bases matching TRBD1. The CDR3 contains 14 residues. Trimming removed 6 bases from V and 2 bases from J; junction bases left unmatched: 3. CDR1 and CDR2 from the germline V gene are ENHRY and SYGVKD.